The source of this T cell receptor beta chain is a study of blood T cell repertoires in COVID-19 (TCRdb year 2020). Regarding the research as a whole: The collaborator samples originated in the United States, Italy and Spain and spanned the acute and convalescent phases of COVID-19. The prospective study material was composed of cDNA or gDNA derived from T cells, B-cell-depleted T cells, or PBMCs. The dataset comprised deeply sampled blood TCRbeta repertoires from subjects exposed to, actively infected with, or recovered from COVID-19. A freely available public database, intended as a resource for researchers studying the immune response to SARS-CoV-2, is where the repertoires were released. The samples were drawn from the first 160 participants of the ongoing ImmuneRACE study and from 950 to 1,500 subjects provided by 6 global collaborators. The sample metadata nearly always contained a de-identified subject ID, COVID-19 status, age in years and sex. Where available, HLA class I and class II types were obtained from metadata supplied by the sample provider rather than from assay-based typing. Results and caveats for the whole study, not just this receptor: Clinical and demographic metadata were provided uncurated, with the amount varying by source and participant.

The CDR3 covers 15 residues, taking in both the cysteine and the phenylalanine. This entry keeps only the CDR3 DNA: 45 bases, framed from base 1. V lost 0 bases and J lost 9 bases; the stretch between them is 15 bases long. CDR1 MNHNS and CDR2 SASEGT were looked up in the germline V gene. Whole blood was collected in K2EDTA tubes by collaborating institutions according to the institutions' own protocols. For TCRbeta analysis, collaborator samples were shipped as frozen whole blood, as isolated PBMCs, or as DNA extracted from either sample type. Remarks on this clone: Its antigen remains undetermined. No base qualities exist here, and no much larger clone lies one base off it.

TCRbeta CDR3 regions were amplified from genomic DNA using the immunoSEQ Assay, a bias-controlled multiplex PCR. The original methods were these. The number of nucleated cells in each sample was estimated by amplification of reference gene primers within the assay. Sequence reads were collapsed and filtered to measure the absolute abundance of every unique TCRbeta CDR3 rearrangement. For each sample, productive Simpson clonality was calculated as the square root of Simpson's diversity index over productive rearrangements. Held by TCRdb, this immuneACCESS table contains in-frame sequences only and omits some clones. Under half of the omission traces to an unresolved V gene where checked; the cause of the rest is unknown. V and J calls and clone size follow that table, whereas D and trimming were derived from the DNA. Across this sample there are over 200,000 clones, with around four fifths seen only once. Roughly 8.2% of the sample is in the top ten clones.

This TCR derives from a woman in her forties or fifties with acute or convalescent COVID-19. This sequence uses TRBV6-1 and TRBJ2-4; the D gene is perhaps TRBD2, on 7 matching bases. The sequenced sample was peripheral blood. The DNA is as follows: TGTGCCAGCAGTGAAGCGCAGGGGAGGGTGGGCATTCAGTACTTC. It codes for CASSEAQGRVGIQYF.